This T cell receptor (beta chain) was identified in a study of persistence of HIV-infected CD4 T cells. Study details: Isolated cells were CMV- and HIV-1 Gag-responding CD4+ T cells.

This was the immunoSEQ version 4 assay in survey mode. The repertoire was sequenced with immunoSEQ multiplex PCR; TCRdb's copy has only in-frame clones and lacks some. The repertoire includes about 64,000 clones, over 60% of them detected once, and 1.5% to 2% sits in the top ten. The CDR3 has 15 residues. V trimming: 7 bases; J trimming: 4 bases; junction bases outside the gene matches: 8. CDR1 and CDR2 (germline): MRHNA, SNTAGT. This clone was seen just once. Its antigen is not identified. An overlapping HIV-1 Gag peptide pool stimulated these cells at roughly 0.97 ug/peptide/mL. Sorted nonresponding memory CD4+ T cells were CD40L-negative, CD69-negative, CD45RO-high. Adults with HIV-1 started suppressive ART while chronically infected.

This receptor was identified in an adult man with HIV who was CMV-seropositive. The chain is built from TRBV6-4 and TRBJ1-4, with 8 bases fitting TRBD1. The input for sequencing was CD4+ T cells sorted from PBMCs after roughly 20-hour stimulation, taken from a patient who received antiretroviral therapy. The CDR3 protein is CASKKQGVDNEKLFF. In DNA, the CDR3 is TGTGCCAGCAAAAAACAGGGGGTGGATAATGAAAAACTGTTTTTT.